This T cell receptor beta chain emerged from a study of PD-1 blockade in classical Hodgkin lymphoma. This table comes from immunoSEQ multiplex PCR, and its TCRdb copy is limited to in-frame clones, with some not included. The profile shows tens of thousands of clones, about 88% of them singletons. The CDR3 length is 15 residues. V was clipped by 8 bases and J by 7 bases; unmatched bases: 16. Germline CDR1 and CDR2: LNHDA and SQIVND (reference sequence). No patient escaped relapse after autologous stem cell transplantation, and brentuximab vedotin exposure varied. The chain links TRBV19 to TRBJ2-5, with TRBD1 matching 7 bases. The TCR comes from a human donor with classical Hodgkin lymphoma. The starting material was peripheral blood mononuclear cells (PBMCs), obtained before the second cycle of nivolumab. This chain's CDR3 is CASPEGQTVHGTQYF. The CDR3 DNA reads as TGTGCCAGTCCCGAGGGACAGACCGTTCACGGGACCCAGTACTTC.